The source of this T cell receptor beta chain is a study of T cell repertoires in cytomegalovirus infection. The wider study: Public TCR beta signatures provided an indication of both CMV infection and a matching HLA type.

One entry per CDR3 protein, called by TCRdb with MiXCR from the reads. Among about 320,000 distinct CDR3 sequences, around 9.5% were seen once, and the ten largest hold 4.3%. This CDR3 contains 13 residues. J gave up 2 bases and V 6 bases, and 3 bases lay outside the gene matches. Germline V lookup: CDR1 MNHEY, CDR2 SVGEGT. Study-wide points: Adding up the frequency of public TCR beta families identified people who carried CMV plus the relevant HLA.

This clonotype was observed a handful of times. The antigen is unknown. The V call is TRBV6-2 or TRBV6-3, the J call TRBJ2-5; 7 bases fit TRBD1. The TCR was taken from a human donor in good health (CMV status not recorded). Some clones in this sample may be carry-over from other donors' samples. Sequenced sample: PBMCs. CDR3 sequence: CASSGQVQETQYF. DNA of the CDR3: TGTGCCAGCAGCGGACAGGTTCAAGAGACCCAGTACTTC.